These 5 T cell receptor beta chains were sequenced from one sample in a study of blood T cell repertoires in COVID-19. The protocol was immunoSEQ multiplex PCR, while the TCRdb copy is restricted to in-frame clones and leaves out a portion. Found here are about 240,000 clones, roughly 89% of them singletons; the top ten hold 2.6%. Sequencing was performed on PBMCs or T cells enriched from blood (not recorded which). These receptors came from a young woman with acute COVID-19.

The genes are TRBV14 and TRBJ1-6; 10 bases fit TRBD1. There are 21 residues in the CDR3. CDR1 and CDR2 (germline): SGHDN, FVKESK. The V gene end was trimmed by 3 bases and the J gene end by 3 bases; junction bases not matched to a gene: 17. CDR3 nucleotide sequence: TGTGCCAGCAGCCATATCGGGACAGGGGCCATGTCCCCCGACTATAATTCACCCCTCCACTTT. Its translation: CASSHIGTGAMSPDYNSPLHF. The full variable domain, in which reference TRBV14 and TRBJ1-6 provide the parts outside the CDR3, is EAGVTQFPSHSVIEKGQTVTLRCDPISGHDNLYWYRRVMGKEIKFLLHFVKESKQDESGMPNNRFLAERTGGTYSTLKVQPAELEDSGVYFCASSHIGTGAMSPDYNSPLHFGNGTRLTVT.

The chain joins TRBV5-1 to TRBJ1-1, with a possible D match to TRBD1 (5 bases). The CDR3 loop spans 13 amino acids. Trimming left V 1 base short and J 5 bases short, with 9 bases between. From germline, CDR1 is SGHRS and CDR2 YFSETQ. The CDR3 region has the DNA TGCGCCAGCAGCTTGTGGGGGGATACTGAAGCTTTCTTT. This sequence encodes CASSLWGDTEAFF.

The rearrangement links TRBV6-2 or TRBV6-3 to TRBJ1-2; weak D call: TRBD1 (5 bases). Trimming shortened V by 2 bases and J by 2 bases, and 9 bases separated the two germline ends. The CDR3 extends over 14 amino acids. Germline lookup yields CDR1 MNHEY and CDR2 SVGEGT. CDR3 protein: CASSYPTANYGYTF. For the CDR3, the DNA is TGTGCCAGCAGTTACCCGACAGCCAACTATGGCTACACCTTC.

This clone was seen more than once but under ten times. The chain has TRBV5-1 and TRBJ1-2, with TRBD1 identical over 9 bases. The CDR3 runs to 18 residues. J gave up 8 bases and V 0 bases, and 17 bases lay outside the gene matches. CDR1 is SGHRS and CDR2 is YFSETQ in the germline V gene. Here the CDR3 DNA reads TGCGCCAGCAGCTTGGGACTGGGACAGGGTGGCCCCCGGGAAGGCTACACCTTC. It codes for CASSLGLGQGGPREGYTF.

This sequence joins TRBV11-2 and TRBJ2-5, with 11 bases lining up with TRBD2. The germline gives CDR1 SGHAT, CDR2 FQNNGV. Losses at the gene ends were 1 base for V and 1 base for J; bases not matched to a gene: 5. CDR3 length: 17 amino acids. CDR3 in amino acids: CASSLGGGTSGQETQYF. Here the CDR3 DNA reads TGTGCCAGCAGCTTAGGAGGGGGGACTAGCGGCCAAGAGACCCAGTACTTC. Complete variable domain (other parts from reference TRBV11-2 and TRBJ2-5): EAGVAQSPRYKIIEKRQSVAFWCNPISGHATLYWYQQILGQGPKLLIQFQNNGVVDDSQLPKDRFSAERLKGVDSTLKIQPAKLEDSAVYLCASSLGGGTSGQETQYFGPGTRLLVL.